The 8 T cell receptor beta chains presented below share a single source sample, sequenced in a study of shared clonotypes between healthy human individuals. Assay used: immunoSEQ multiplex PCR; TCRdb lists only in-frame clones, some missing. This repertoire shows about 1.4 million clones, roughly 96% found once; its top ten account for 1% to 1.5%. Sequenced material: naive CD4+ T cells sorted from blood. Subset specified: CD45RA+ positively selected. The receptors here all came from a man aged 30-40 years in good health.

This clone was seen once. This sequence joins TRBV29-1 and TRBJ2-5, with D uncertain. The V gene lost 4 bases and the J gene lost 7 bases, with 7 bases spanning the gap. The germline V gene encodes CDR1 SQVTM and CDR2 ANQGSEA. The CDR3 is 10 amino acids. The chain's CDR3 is CSVGPRTQYF. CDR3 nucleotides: TGCAGCGTTGGACCCAGGACCCAGTACTTC.

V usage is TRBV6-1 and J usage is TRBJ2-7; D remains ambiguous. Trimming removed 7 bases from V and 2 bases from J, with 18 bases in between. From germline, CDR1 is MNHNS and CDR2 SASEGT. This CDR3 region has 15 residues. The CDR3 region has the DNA TGTGCCAGCACCGAAAAGGGCTACCCTACCTACGAGCAGTACTTC. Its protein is CASTEKGYPTYEQYF.

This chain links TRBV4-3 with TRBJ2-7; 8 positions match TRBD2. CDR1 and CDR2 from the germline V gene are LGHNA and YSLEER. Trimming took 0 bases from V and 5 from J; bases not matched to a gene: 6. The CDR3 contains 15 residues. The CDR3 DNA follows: TGCGCCAGCAGCCAAGAAGGCCTAGCGGGTAACGAGCAGTACTTC. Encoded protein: CASSQEGLAGNEQYF.

The CDR3 coding sequence is TGCGCCAGCAGCCAAGTACCAGGGTTTGAAGCTTTCTTT. This translates into CASSQVPGFEAFF. This chain joins TRBV4-3 and TRBJ1-1, with D perhaps matching TRBD1 (5 bases). The CDR3 length is 13 residues. Deletions cut 1 base from V and 7 bases from J, with 10 bases between. CDR1 is LGHNA, CDR2 YSLEER, per germline.

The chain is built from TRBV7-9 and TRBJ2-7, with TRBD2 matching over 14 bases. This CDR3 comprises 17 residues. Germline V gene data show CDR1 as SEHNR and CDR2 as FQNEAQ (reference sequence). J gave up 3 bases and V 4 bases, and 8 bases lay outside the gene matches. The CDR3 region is CASSYGTSGSWLYEQYF. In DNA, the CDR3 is TGTGCCAGCAGCTACGGGACTAGCGGGAGTTGGCTCTACGAGCAGTACTTC. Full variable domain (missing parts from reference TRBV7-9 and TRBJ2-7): DTGVSQNPRHKITKRGQNVTFRCDPISEHNRLYWYRQTLGQGPEFLTYFQNEAQLEKSRLLSDRFSAERPKGSFSTLEIQRTEQGDSAMYLCASSYGTSGSWLYEQYFGPGTRLTVT.

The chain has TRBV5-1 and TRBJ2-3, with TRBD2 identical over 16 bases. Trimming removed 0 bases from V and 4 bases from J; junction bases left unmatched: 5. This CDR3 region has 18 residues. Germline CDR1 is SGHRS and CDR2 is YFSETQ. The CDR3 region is CASSLGGLAGGRPDTQYF. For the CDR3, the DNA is TGCGCCAGCAGCTTGGGGGGACTAGCGGGAGGGCGTCCAGATACGCAGTATTTT.

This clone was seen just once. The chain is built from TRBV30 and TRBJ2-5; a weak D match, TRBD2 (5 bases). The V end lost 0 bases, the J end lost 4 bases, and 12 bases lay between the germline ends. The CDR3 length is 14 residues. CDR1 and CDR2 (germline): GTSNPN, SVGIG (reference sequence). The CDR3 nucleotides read TGTGCCTGGAGTGTCGGAGGAATGTCAGAGACCCAGTACTTC. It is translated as CAWSVGGMSETQYF. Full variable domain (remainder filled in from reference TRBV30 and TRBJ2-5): SQTIHQWPATLVQPVGSPLSLECTVEGTSNPNLYWYRQAAGRGLQLLFYSVGIGQISSEVPQNLSASRPQDRQFILSSKKLLLSDSGFYLCAWSVGGMSETQYFGPGTRLLVL.

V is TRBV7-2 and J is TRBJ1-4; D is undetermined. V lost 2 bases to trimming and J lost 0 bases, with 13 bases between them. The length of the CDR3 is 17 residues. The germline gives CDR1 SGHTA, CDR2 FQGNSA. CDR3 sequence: CASSLRPLAATNEKLFF. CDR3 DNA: TGTGCCAGCAGCTTACGCCCCCTAGCTGCAACTAATGAAAAACTGTTTTTT. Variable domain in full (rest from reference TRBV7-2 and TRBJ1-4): GAGVSQSPSNKVTEKGKDVELRCDPISGHTALYWYRQSLGQGLEFLIYFQGNSAPDKSGLPSDRFSAERTGGSVSTLTIQRTQQEDSAVYLCASSLRPLAATNEKLFFGSGTQLSVL.